The 12 T cell receptor beta chains given below trace back to one sample, sequenced in a study of T cell changes during pregnancy in multiple sclerosis. Sequencing used immunoSEQ multiplex PCR; TCRdb keeps in-frame clones, though not all of them. The sample has roughly 99,000 clones, just over 90% seen once. The sample in question was peripheral blood, obtained after pregnancy. All receptors derive from a female donor in good health, enrolled as a control in a pregnancy study.

This sequence joins TRBV28 and TRBJ1-1; D is uncertain. V shed 4 bases and J shed 0 bases, with 3 bases lying between them. The germline gives CDR1 MDHEN, CDR2 SYDVKM. The CDR3 length is 12 residues. In DNA, the CDR3 is TGTGCCAGCAGTTCTATGAACACTGAAGCTTTCTTT. Translation: CASSSMNTEAFF.

This chain joins TRBV29-1 and TRBJ1-1; D remains unclear. Deletions cut 3 bases from V and 1 base from J, with 6 bases between. The germline V gene has CDR1 SQVTM and CDR2 ANQGSEA. CDR3 length equals 12 residues. DNA of the CDR3: TGCAGCGTTGAGTCCGGGAACACTGAAGCTTTCTTT. Encoded protein: CSVESGNTEAFF.

Regarding this clone: Relative to the germline gene, one junction end is altered; a read error may explain this. The chain is built from TRBV7-9 and TRBJ1-2; TRBD1 aligns across 8 bases. The CDR3 is made up of 14 amino acids. Germline V gives CDR1 SEHNR, CDR2 FQNEAQ (reference sequence). This CDR3 is CASSLGDRKFGYTF. CDR3 in DNA: TGTGCCAGCAGTTTAGGGGACAGGAAGTTCGGCTACACCTTC. The variable domain in full, completed from reference TRBV7-9 and TRBJ1-2, reads DTGVSQNPRHKITKRGQNVTFRCDPISEHNRLYWYRQTLGQGPEFLTYFQNEAQLEKSRLLSDRFSAERPKGSFSTLEIQRTEQGDSAMYLCASSLGDRKFGYTFGSGTRLTVV.

The rearrangement links TRBV7-9 to TRBJ2-3; 11 bases agree with TRBD1. The V segment lost 5 bases and the J segment 5 bases; nucleotides outside the gene matches: 12. Germline CDR1 SEHNR, CDR2 FQNEAQ (reference sequence). This CDR3 comprises 17 residues. The CDR3 coding sequence is TGTGCCAGCAGCAACGGGGACAGGGGGTATTCCCGAGATACGCAGTATTTT. Amino acid sequence: CASSNGDRGYSRDTQYF.

DNA of the CDR3: TGTGCCACATTGGGACTTTTCTATGGCTACACCTTC. It specifies CATLGLFYGYTF. The chain links TRBV21-1 to TRBJ1-2. TRBV21-1 is a pseudogene. The CDR3 has 12 amino acids.

V gene TRBV5-3 combines with J gene TRBJ2-7; 16 bases match TRBD2. TRBV5-3 is placed among ORFs of uncertain function. CDR3 length equals 17 residues. Trimming removed 4 bases from V and 6 bases from J; junction bases left unmatched: 10. CDR3 sequence: CARSPTGTSGRAFEQYF. CDR3 bases: TGTGCCAGAAGCCCAACCGGGACTAGCGGGAGGGCATTCGAGCAGTACTTC.

The chain is built from TRBV19 and TRBJ1-5; a weak D match, TRBD1 (6 bases). CDR1 and CDR2 from the germline V gene are LNHDA and SQIVND (reference sequence). V was clipped by 6 bases and J by 3 bases, with 12 bases between them. The CDR3 sequence is 14 residues long. In DNA, the CDR3 is TGTGCCAGTAGACCGGGACAACCCAATCAGCCCCAGCATTTT. This codes for CASRPGQPNQPQHF.

This chain uses TRBV2 with TRBJ2-1, with 9 bases matching TRBD2. The V gene's germline CDR1 is SNHLY and CDR2 FYNNEI. V gave up 2 bases and J gave up 5 bases; unmatched junction bases: 13. The CDR3 contains 18 residues. CDR3 residues: CASSETRPWSSGDNEQFF. The CDR3 nucleotides are TGTGCCAGCAGTGAAACCCGGCCCTGGTCTAGCGGGGACAATGAGCAGTTCTTC.

J is TRBJ2-2 and V is TRBV19, with D uncertain. Germline assignment: CDR1 LNHDA and CDR2 SQIVND (reference sequence). This CDR3 spans 13 amino acids. The V end was cut by 3 bases, the J end by 6 bases, with 8 bases between. The CDR3 loop reads CASSITSPGELFF. The CDR3 DNA reads as TGTGCCAGTAGTATTACTTCCCCCGGGGAGCTGTTTTTT.

The genes are TRBV7-9 and TRBJ1-2; D uncertain. Germline assignment: CDR1 SEHNR and CDR2 FQNEAQ (reference sequence). There are 15 residues in the CDR3. V gave up 1 base and J gave up 5 bases, with 14 bases separating them. The chain's CDR3 is CASSLEGGVKYGYTF. DNA of the CDR3: TGTGCCAGCAGCTTAGAAGGCGGCGTGAAGTATGGCTACACCTTC.

The gene calls are TRBV11-2 and TRBJ1-1, with a possible D match to TRBD1 (6 bases). The CDR3 has 16 residues. The germline V gene encodes CDR1 SGHAT and CDR2 FQNNGV. The germline V and J ends were trimmed by 7 bases and 5 bases, with 23 bases remaining between them. CDR3 amino acids: CASNPRVGTGSTEAFF. Here the CDR3 DNA reads TGTGCCAGCAACCCTCGGGTAGGTACAGGGAGTACTGAAGCTTTCTTT. The full variable domain, in which reference TRBV11-2 and TRBJ1-1 provide the parts outside the CDR3, is EAGVAQSPRYKIIEKRQSVAFWCNPISGHATLYWYQQILGQGPKLLIQFQNNGVVDDSQLPKDRFSAERLKGVDSTLKIQPAKLEDSAVYLCASNPRVGTGSTEAFFGQGTRLTVV.

The chain joins TRBV2 to TRBJ2-7; 7 nucleotides line up with TRBD2. Germline V gene sequence: CDR1 SNHLY, CDR2 FYNNEI. With V trimmed by 6 bases and J by 4 bases, 3 bases remained unmatched. CDR3 size: 12 residues. The CDR3 nucleotides read TGTGCCAGCAGGCGGGAGCTGTACGAGCAGTACTTC. It codes for CASRRELYEQYF. The complete variable domain, with remaining parts taken from reference TRBV2 and TRBJ2-7, reads EPEVTQTPSHQVTQMGQEVILRCVPISNHLYFYWYRQILGQKVEFLVSFYNNEISEKSEIFDDQFSVERPDGSNFTLKIRSTKLEDSAMYFCASRRELYEQYFGPGTRLTVT.